This T cell receptor beta chain comes out of a study of blood T cell repertoires in COVID-19. Study-wide context: Acute-phase and convalescent COVID-19 samples originated in the United States, Italy and Spain.

V lost 8 bases, J lost 2 bases, and 12 bases lay in between. This CDR3 has 13 residues. Germline lookup yields CDR1 MDHEN and CDR2 SYDVKM. Measured with immunoSEQ multiplex PCR; TCRdb has only the in-frame clones, and not every one. Of some 22,000 clones listed, 85% to 95% were seen once; the top ten hold under 4.5%. V and J are TRBV28 and TRBJ1-1; no clear D. The clonotype originates from a woman aged 45 to 65 with active COVID-19. The sequencing sample was made of peripheral blood. For the CDR3, the DNA is TGTGCCAGCCACGAACAGAAAAACACTGAAGCTTTCTTT. It yields the protein CASHEQKNTEAFF.